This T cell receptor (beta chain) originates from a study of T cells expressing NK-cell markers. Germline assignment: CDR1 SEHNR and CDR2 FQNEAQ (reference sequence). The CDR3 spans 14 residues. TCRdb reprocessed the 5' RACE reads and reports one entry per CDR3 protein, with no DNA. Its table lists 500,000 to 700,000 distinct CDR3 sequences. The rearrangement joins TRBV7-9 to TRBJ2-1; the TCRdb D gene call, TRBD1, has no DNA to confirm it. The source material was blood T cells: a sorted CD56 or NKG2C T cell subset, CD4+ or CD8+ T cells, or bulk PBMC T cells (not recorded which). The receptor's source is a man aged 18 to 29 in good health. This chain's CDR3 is CASIAGLENNEQFF.